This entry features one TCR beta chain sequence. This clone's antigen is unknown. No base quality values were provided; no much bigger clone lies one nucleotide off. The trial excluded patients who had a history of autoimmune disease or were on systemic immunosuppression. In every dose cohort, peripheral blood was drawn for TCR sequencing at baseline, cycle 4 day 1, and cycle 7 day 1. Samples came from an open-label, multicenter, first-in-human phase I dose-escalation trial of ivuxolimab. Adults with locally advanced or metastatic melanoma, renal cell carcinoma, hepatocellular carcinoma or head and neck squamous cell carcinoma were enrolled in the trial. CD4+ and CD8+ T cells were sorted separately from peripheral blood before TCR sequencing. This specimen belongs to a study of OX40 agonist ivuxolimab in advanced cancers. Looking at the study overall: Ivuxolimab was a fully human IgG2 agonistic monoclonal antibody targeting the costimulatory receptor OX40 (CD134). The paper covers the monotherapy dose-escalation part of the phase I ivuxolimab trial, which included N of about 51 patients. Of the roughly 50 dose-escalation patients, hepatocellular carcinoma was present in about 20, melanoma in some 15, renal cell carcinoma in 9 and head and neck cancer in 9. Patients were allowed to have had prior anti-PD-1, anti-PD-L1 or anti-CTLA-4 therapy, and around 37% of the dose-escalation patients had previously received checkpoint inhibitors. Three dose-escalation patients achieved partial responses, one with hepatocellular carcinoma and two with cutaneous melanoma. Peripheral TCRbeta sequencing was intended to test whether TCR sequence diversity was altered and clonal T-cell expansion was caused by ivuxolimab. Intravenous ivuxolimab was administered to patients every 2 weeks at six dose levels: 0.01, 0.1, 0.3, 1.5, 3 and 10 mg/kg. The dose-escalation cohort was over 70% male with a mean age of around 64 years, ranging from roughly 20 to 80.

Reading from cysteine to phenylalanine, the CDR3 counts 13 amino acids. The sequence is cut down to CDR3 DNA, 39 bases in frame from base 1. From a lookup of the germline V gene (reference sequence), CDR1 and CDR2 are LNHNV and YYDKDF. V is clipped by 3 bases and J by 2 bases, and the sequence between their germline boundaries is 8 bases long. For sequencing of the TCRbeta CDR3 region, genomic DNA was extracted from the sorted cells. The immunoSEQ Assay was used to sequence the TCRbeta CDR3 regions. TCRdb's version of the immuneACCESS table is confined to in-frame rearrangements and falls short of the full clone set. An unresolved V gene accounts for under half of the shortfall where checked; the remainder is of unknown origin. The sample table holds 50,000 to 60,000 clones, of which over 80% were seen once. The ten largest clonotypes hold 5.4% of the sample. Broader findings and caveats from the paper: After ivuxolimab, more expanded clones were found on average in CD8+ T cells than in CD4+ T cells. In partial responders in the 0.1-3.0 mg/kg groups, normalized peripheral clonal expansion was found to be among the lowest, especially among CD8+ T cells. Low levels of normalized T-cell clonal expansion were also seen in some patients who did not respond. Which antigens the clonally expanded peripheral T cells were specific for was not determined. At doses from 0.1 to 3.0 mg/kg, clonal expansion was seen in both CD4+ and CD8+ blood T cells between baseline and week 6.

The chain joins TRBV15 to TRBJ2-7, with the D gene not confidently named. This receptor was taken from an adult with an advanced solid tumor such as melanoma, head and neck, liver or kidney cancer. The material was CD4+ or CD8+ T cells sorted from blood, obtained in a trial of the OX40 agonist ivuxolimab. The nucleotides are TGTGCCACCAGCAGGGTCGTAACCTACGAGCAGTACTTC. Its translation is CATSRVVTYEQYF.